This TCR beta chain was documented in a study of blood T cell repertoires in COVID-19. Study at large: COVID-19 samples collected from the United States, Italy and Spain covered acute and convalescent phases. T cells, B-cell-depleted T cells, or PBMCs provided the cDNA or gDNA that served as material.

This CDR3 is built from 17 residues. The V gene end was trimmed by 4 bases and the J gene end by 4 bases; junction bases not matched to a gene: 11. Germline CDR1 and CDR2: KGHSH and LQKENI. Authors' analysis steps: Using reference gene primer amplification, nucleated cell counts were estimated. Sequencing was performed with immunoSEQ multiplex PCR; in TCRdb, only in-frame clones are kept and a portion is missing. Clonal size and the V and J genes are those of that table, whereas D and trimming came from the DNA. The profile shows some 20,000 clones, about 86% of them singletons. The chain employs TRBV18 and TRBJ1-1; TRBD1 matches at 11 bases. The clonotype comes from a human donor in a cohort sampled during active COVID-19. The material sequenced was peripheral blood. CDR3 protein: CASSLIGQGAGGTEAFF. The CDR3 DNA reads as TGTGCCAGCTCACTAATCGGACAGGGGGCGGGCGGCACTGAAGCTTTCTTT.